This T cell receptor beta chain was recovered during a study of PD-L1 blockade in urothelial cancer. CDR3 length: 13 amino acids. V was clipped by 3 bases and J by 2 bases, with 8 bases between them. Germline CDR1 is SGHKS and CDR2 is YYEKEE (reference sequence). Sequenced by immunoSEQ multiplex PCR; TCRdb stores in-frame clones only, minus some. The sample comprises about 120,000 clones, roughly 82% of which are singletons, and 2.4% rests with the top ten. Time point defined: peripheral blood 6 weeks after treatment start. The starting material was PBMCs, obtained around atezolizumab (anti-PD-L1) treatment. The clonotype originates from a man aged 50-60 years with urothelial cancer. V and J are TRBV5-5 and TRBJ1-2; no firm D call. The chain's CDR3 is CASSSNLNYGYTF. The CDR3 nucleotides are TGTGCCAGCAGCTCGAACTTAAACTATGGCTACACCTTC. The variable domain in full, with the rest retrieved from reference TRBV5-5 and TRBJ1-2, is DAGVTQSPTHLIKTRGQQVTLRCSPISGHKSVSWYQQVLGQGPQFIFQYYEKEERGRGNFPDRFSARQFPNYSSELNVNALLLGDSALYLCASSSNLNYGYTFGSGTRLTVV.